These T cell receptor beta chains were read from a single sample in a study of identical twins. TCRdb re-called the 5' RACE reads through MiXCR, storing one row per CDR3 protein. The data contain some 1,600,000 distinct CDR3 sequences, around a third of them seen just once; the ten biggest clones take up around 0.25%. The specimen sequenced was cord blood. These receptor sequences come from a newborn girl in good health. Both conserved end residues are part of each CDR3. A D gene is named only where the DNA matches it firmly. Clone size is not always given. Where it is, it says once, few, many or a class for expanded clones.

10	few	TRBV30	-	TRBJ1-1	CAWRNTEAFF	TGTGCCTGGAGGAACACTGAAGCTTTCTTT
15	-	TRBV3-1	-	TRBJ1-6	CASRLETEESSPLHF	TGTGCCAGCAGACTAGAGACGGAGGAGAGTTCACCCCTCCACTTT
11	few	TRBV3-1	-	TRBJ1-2	CASSGLYGYTF	TGTGCCAGCAGCGGGCTCTATGGCTACACCTTC
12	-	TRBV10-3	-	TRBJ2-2	CAIRRNTGELFF	TGTGCCATCAGGAGGAACACCGGGGAGCTGTTTTTT
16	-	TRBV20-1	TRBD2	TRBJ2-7	CSARATSGRSGYEQYF	TGCAGTGCTAGAGCGACTAGCGGGAGATCGGGGTACGAGCAGTACTTC
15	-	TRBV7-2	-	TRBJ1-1	CASSLGGVLSTEAFF	TGTGCCAGCAGCTTAGGGGGGGTTTTAAGCACTGAAGCTTTCTTT
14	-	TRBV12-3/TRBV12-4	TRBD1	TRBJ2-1	CASSSGDRDYEQFF	TGTGCCAGCAGTTCAGGGGACAGGGACTACGAGCAGTTCTTC
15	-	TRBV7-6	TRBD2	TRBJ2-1	CASSPLSGTYNEQFF	TGTGCCAGCAGCCCCCTCAGCGGGACCTACAATGAGCAGTTCTTC
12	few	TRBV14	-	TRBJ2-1	CASSHRGFEQFF	TGTGCCAGCAGCCACAGGGGTTTTGAGCAGTTCTTC
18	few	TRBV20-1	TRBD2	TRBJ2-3	CSAREVGGGKISTDTQYF	TGCAGTGCTAGAGAGGTTGGCGGGGGGAAAATCAGCACAGATACGCAGTATTTT
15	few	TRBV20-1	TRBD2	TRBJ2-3	CSATQTSGGTDTQYF	TGCAGTGCGACCCAGACTAGCGGGGGCACAGATACGCAGTATTTT
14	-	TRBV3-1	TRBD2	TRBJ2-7	CASSPPRLANEQYF	TGTGCCAGCAGCCCACCCAGACTAGCGAACGAGCAGTACTTC
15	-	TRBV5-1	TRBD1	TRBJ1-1	CASSLLDRESTEAFF	TGCGCCAGCAGCTTGTTGGACAGGGAGTCAACTGAAGCTTTCTTT
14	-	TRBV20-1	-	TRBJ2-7	CSARDKRQAYEQYF	TGCAGTGCTAGAGATAAGAGACAGGCCTACGAGCAGTACTTC
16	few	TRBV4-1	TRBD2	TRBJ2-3	CASSQQPGLATDTQYF	TGCGCCAGCAGCCAACAACCGGGACTAGCCACAGATACGCAGTATTTT
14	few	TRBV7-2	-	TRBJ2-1	CASSWGLAGNEQFF	TGTGCCAGCAGCTGGGGGCTCGCCGGCAATGAGCAGTTCTTC
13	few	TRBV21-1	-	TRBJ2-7	CASSKPNGYEQYF	TGTGCCAGCAGCAAACCGAACGGTTACGAGCAGTACTTC
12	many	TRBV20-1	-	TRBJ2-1	CSARQGYNEQFF	TGCAGTGCTAGACAGGGCTACAATGAGCAGTTCTTC
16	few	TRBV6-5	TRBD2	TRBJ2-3	CASPPWGGPSTDTQYF	TGTGCCAGCCCCCCGTGGGGAGGGCCTAGCACAGATACGCAGTATTTT
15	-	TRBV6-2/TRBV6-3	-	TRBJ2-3	CASRYSNGRADTQYF	TGTGCCAGCAGATACTCGAATGGGCGCGCAGATACGCAGTATTTT
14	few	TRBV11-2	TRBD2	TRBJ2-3	CASSYRTSGDTQYF	TGTGCCAGCAGCTACAGGACTAGCGGGGATACGCAGTATTTT
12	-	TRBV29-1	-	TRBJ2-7	CSVVGKGYEQYF	TGCAGCGTTGTGGGCAAGGGTTACGAGCAGTACTTC
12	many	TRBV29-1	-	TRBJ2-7	CSVSPGTSEQYF	TGCAGCGTTTCGCCAGGGACCTCCGAGCAGTACTTC
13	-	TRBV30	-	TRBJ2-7	CAWSVGQYNEQYF	TGTGCCTGGAGTGTAGGACAGTATAACGAGCAGTACTTC
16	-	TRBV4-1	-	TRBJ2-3	CASSLGNREPTDTQYF	TGCGCCAGCAGCCTAGGAAACAGGGAGCCGACAGATACGCAGTATTTT
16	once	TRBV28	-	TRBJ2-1	CASSFVGSGSYNEQLF	-
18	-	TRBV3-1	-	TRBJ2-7	CASSQDLNKGHGSYEQYF	TGTGCCAGCAGCCAAGATCTAAATAAAGGACATGGCTCCTACGAGCAGTACTTC
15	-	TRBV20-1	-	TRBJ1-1	CSASIAGVMNTEAFF	TGCAGTGCTAGTATCGCAGGGGTAATGAACACTGAAGCTTTCTTT
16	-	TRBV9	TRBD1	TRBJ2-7	CASSVDPRDSSYEQYF	TGTGCCAGCAGCGTAGACCCTCGGGACAGCTCCTACGAGCAGTACTTC
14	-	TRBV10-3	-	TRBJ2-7	CAISAGGLGYEQYF	TGTGCCATCAGTGCTGGAGGGTTGGGATACGAGCAGTACTTC
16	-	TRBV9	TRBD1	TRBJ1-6	CASSGTGGTHNSPLHF	TGTGCCAGCAGCGGGACAGGGGGCACGCATAATTCACCCCTCCACTTT
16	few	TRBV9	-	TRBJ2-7	CASSVVPGVTSYEQYF	TGTGCCAGCAGCGTAGTTCCGGGAGTCACCTCCTACGAGCAGTACTTC
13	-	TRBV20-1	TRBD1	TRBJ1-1	CSASRGQNTEAFF	TGCAGTGCTAGTAGGGGGCAGAACACTGAAGCTTTCTTT